This is a list of T cell receptor beta chains from one sample in a study of blood T cell repertoires in COVID-19. Only in-frame clones appear in the TCRdb table, and some are missing; sequencing was by immunoSEQ multiplex PCR. The table has about 320,000 clones, approximately 90% seen once. The source material was peripheral blood. All receptors derive from a woman in her 30s with COVID-19, enrolled during active disease. Both conserved end residues are part of each CDR3. Fields, in order: clone size, J gene, V gene, D gene, CDR3 DNA, CDR3 protein. The D gene is left open where the match is weak. Clone size, where shown, is once, few, many, or a class for clones that have expanded.

clone_size: NA
j_call: TRBJ1-2
v_call: TRBV9
d_call: TRBD1
cdr3_nt: TGTGCCAGCAGCGCCCCTGGAGGGGGCGATGGCTACACCTTC
cdr3_aa: CASSAPGGGDGYTF

clone_size: NA
j_call: TRBJ2-2
v_call: TRBV3-1/TRBV3-2
d_call: TRBD1
cdr3_nt: TGTGCCAGCAGCCTCGGACAGGGGAACACCGGGGAGCTGTTTTTT
cdr3_aa: CASSLGQGNTGELFF

clone_size: few
j_call: TRBJ1-4
v_call: TRBV7-6
d_call: NA
cdr3_nt: TGTGCCAGCAGCTCTTATAATGAAAAACTGTTTTTT
cdr3_aa: CASSSYNEKLFF

clone_size: NA
j_call: TRBJ1-6
v_call: TRBV19
d_call: TRBD1
cdr3_nt: TGTGCCAGCTCGGGACAGGCGAATTCACCCCTCCACTTT
cdr3_aa: CASSGQANSPLHF

clone_size: NA
j_call: TRBJ2-3
v_call: TRBV15
d_call: NA
cdr3_nt: TGTGCCACCAGCAGAGAAAATTTACAGGGAGCCTTCTCCAGCACAGATACGCAGTATTTT
cdr3_aa: CATSRENLQGAFSSTDTQYF

clone_size: NA
j_call: TRBJ2-7
v_call: TRBV29-1
d_call: TRBD1
cdr3_nt: TGCAGCGTGTCCATTGACAGGGGCATCTACGAGCAGTACTTC
cdr3_aa: CSVSIDRGIYEQYF

clone_size: NA
j_call: TRBJ2-7
v_call: TRBV29-1
d_call: NA
cdr3_nt: TGCAGTGCCGTCGGCTCCTACGAGCAGTACTTC
cdr3_aa: CSAVGSYEQYF

clone_size: NA
j_call: TRBJ2-3
v_call: TRBV3-1/TRBV3-2
d_call: TRBD2
cdr3_nt: TGTGCCAGCACGACCGGGACTACCACAGATACGCAGTATTTT
cdr3_aa: CASTTGTTTDTQYF

clone_size: NA
j_call: TRBJ1-1
v_call: TRBV18
d_call: TRBD1
cdr3_nt: TGTGCCAGCTCACCAAGAATCGGGACAGCCGACACTGAAGCTTTCTTT
cdr3_aa: CASSPRIGTADTEAFF

clone_size: NA
j_call: TRBJ1-3
v_call: TRBV3-1/TRBV3-2
d_call: NA
cdr3_nt: TGTGCCAGCAGCCAAGTTAGAAACACCATATATTTT
cdr3_aa: CASSQVRNTIYF

clone_size: NA
j_call: TRBJ2-3
v_call: TRBV12-5
d_call: TRBD1
cdr3_nt: TGTGCTAGTGGTTCGGGACAGGGAGTGGCAGATACGCAGTATTTT
cdr3_aa: CASGSGQGVADTQYF

clone_size: NA
j_call: TRBJ2-1
v_call: TRBV2
d_call: NA
cdr3_nt: TGTGCCAGCAGTGGATCTCAGTCTTACAATGAGCAGTTCTTC
cdr3_aa: CASSGSQSYNEQFF

clone_size: NA
j_call: TRBJ1-5
v_call: TRBV19
d_call: TRBD1
cdr3_nt: TGTGCCAGTAGTATCGGCGGGACAGGAGTCAATCAGCCCCAGCATTTT
cdr3_aa: CASSIGGTGVNQPQHF

clone_size: NA
j_call: TRBJ1-1
v_call: TRBV5-5
d_call: TRBD1
cdr3_nt: TGTGCCAGCAGCTCCTTGTGGGACAGGGGGAGCACTGAAGCTTTCTTT
cdr3_aa: CASSSLWDRGSTEAFF

clone_size: NA
j_call: TRBJ2-3
v_call: TRBV5-1
d_call: TRBD1
cdr3_nt: TGCGCCAGCAGCGTGGACAGGGTCCCAGATACGCAGTATTTT
cdr3_aa: CASSVDRVPDTQYF

clone_size: NA
j_call: TRBJ1-5
v_call: TRBV14
d_call: NA
cdr3_nt: TGTGCCGGGGGGGATAATCAGCCCCAGCATTTT
cdr3_aa: CAGGDNQPQHF

clone_size: NA
j_call: TRBJ2-1
v_call: TRBV6-6
d_call: TRBD1
cdr3_nt: TGTGCCAGCAGTCGCCCCCTAAGCGGGACAGGGGGCGTGAATGAGCAGTTCTTC
cdr3_aa: CASSRPLSGTGGVNEQFF

clone_size: NA
j_call: TRBJ1-4
v_call: TRBV19
d_call: TRBD1
cdr3_nt: TGTGCCACAACGACAGGGATGATTCAGGAACTGTTTTTT
cdr3_aa: CATTTGMIQELFF

clone_size: NA
j_call: TRBJ2-2
v_call: TRBV21-1
d_call: NA
cdr3_nt: TGTGCCAGCAGCCAAAGGAGGGGCCATAACACCGGGGAGCTGTTTTTT
cdr3_aa: CASSQRRGHNTGELFF

clone_size: NA
j_call: TRBJ1-2
v_call: TRBV2
d_call: NA
cdr3_nt: TGTGCCAGCAGTTACACCCCCGGGGGGGATTTAGTCGGCTACACCTTC
cdr3_aa: CASSYTPGGDLVGYTF

clone_size: NA
j_call: TRBJ1-5
v_call: TRBV7-2
d_call: NA
cdr3_nt: TGTGCCAGCAGCCGACAAAATCAGCCCCAGCATTTT
cdr3_aa: CASSRQNQPQHF

clone_size: once
j_call: TRBJ1-6
v_call: TRBV30
d_call: TRBD1
cdr3_nt: TGTGCCTCGGACCTCGGGACAGGGTTGGCACCCCTCCACTTT
cdr3_aa: CASDLGTGLAPLHF

clone_size: few
j_call: TRBJ1-3
v_call: TRBV19
d_call: NA
cdr3_nt: TGTGCCAGTAGTATTACGGGGGCTGGAAACACCATATATTTT
cdr3_aa: CASSITGAGNTIYF

clone_size: NA
j_call: TRBJ2-2
v_call: TRBV5-4
d_call: TRBD1
cdr3_nt: TGTGCCAGCAGCTTCGGCAGGGGGCAGGACACCGGGGAGCTGTTTTTT
cdr3_aa: CASSFGRGQDTGELFF

clone_size: NA
j_call: TRBJ2-7
v_call: TRBV7-9
d_call: TRBD2
cdr3_nt: TGTGCCAGCAGCTTATCCAAGGGACTATCTACCTACGAGCAGTACTTC
cdr3_aa: CASSLSKGLSTYEQYF

clone_size: NA
j_call: TRBJ2-7
v_call: TRBV6-1
d_call: NA
cdr3_nt: TGTGCCAGCAGTGAGTATCCAGGCTCCTACGAGCAGTACTTC
cdr3_aa: CASSEYPGSYEQYF

clone_size: NA
j_call: TRBJ1-6
v_call: TRBV6-6
d_call: NA
cdr3_nt: TGTGCCAGCAGTTTTCGGGATTCACCCCTCCACTTT
cdr3_aa: CASSFRDSPLHF

clone_size: NA
j_call: TRBJ2-1
v_call: TRBV9
d_call: TRBD2
cdr3_nt: TGTGCCAGCAGCGACCCCCCCAGCGGGGGGCCCGGTGAGCAGTTCTTC
cdr3_aa: CASSDPPSGGPGEQFF

clone_size: NA
j_call: TRBJ2-3
v_call: TRBV5-4
d_call: TRBD2
cdr3_nt: TGTGCCAGCAGCGTGGGACTAGCGGGGGGCTCAGATACGCAGTATTTT
cdr3_aa: CASSVGLAGGSDTQYF

clone_size: NA
j_call: TRBJ2-1
v_call: TRBV19
d_call: TRBD2
cdr3_nt: TGTGCCAGTAGTATTGGGACTAGCACCTACAATGAGCAGTTCTTC
cdr3_aa: CASSIGTSTYNEQFF

clone_size: NA
j_call: TRBJ1-1
v_call: TRBV7-2
d_call: NA
cdr3_nt: TGTGCCAGCAGCTTACGGCAGGGGTCGAACACTGAAGCTTTCTTT
cdr3_aa: CASSLRQGSNTEAFF

clone_size: once
j_call: TRBJ2-5
v_call: TRBV5-1
d_call: NA
cdr3_nt: TGCGCCAGCAGCTTGCTCGGCGGAGAAGAGACCCAGTACTTC
cdr3_aa: CASSLLGGEETQYF

clone_size: NA
j_call: TRBJ1-6
v_call: TRBV6-1
d_call: NA
cdr3_nt: TGTGCCAGCAGTGAAGGGGGCAGGAGCTCCTATAATTCACCCCTCCACTTT
cdr3_aa: CASSEGGRSSYNSPLHF

clone_size: NA
j_call: TRBJ1-5
v_call: TRBV18
d_call: TRBD1
cdr3_nt: TGTGCCAGCTCACCCCCAGGACAGGCCGATCAGCCCCAGCATTTT
cdr3_aa: CASSPPGQADQPQHF

clone_size: NA
j_call: TRBJ2-7
v_call: TRBV4-3
d_call: NA
cdr3_nt: TGCGCCAGCAGCCCAGGGGCCGTGAGCTACGAGCAGTACTTC
cdr3_aa: CASSPGAVSYEQYF

clone_size: NA
j_call: TRBJ1-4
v_call: TRBV27
d_call: NA
cdr3_nt: TGTGCCAGCAGTTTCGACAGTAATGAAAAACTGTTTTTT
cdr3_aa: CASSFDSNEKLFF

clone_size: NA
j_call: TRBJ1-3
v_call: TRBV18
d_call: NA
cdr3_nt: TGTGCCAGCTCAATCCAACAGGGTACGGCTGGAAACACCATATATTTT
cdr3_aa: CASSIQQGTAGNTIYF

clone_size: NA
j_call: TRBJ1-1
v_call: TRBV7-9
d_call: NA
cdr3_nt: TGTGCCAGCAGCCCCTCAGGCACTGAAGCTTTCTTT
cdr3_aa: CASSPSGTEAFF

clone_size: NA
j_call: TRBJ1-5
v_call: TRBV11-3
d_call: TRBD1
cdr3_nt: TGTGCCAGCAGCCCCGGGACAGGCCCTCGCGTATATAGCAATCAGCCCCAGCATTTT
cdr3_aa: CASSPGTGPRVYSNQPQHF

clone_size: few
j_call: TRBJ1-1
v_call: TRBV28
d_call: TRBD1
cdr3_nt: TGTGCCAGCATTCCGGGACAGACTAACACTGAAGCTTTCTTT
cdr3_aa: CASIPGQTNTEAFF

clone_size: NA
j_call: TRBJ1-2
v_call: TRBV29-1
d_call: TRBD1
cdr3_nt: TGCAGCGTAAAGACAGGGGGCTATGGCTACACCTTC
cdr3_aa: CSVKTGGYGYTF

clone_size: NA
j_call: TRBJ1-1
v_call: TRBV27
d_call: NA
cdr3_nt: TGTGCCAGCAGTTTGGGGGGGGCAGCTGAAGCTTTCTTT
cdr3_aa: CASSLGGAAEAFF

clone_size: once
j_call: TRBJ2-1
v_call: TRBV5-1
d_call: TRBD2
cdr3_nt: TGCGCCAGCAGCGGGGGAGCGGGGGGACTCCTCGGCGAGCAGTTCTTC
cdr3_aa: CASSGGAGGLLGEQFF

clone_size: NA
j_call: TRBJ2-5
v_call: TRBV29-1
d_call: TRBD2
cdr3_nt: TGCAGCGCTTTAGATGGTAGCGGGGGCTATGAGACCCAGTACTTC
cdr3_aa: CSALDGSGGYETQYF

clone_size: NA
j_call: TRBJ2-1
v_call: TRBV5-6
d_call: NA
cdr3_nt: TGTGCCAGCAGCTTGGGGCGGTTCAATGAGCAGTTCTTC
cdr3_aa: CASSLGRFNEQFF

clone_size: NA
j_call: TRBJ2-3
v_call: TRBV2
d_call: TRBD2
cdr3_nt: TGTGCCAGCAGTGACACTAGCGGGGGCCGGGGCCCAGATACGCAGTATTTT
cdr3_aa: CASSDTSGGRGPDTQYF

clone_size: NA
j_call: TRBJ1-1
v_call: TRBV5-6
d_call: NA
cdr3_nt: TGTGCCAGCAGCTCGAAAGAGCTATTTGCTGAAGCTTTCTTT
cdr3_aa: CASSSKELFAEAFF

clone_size: NA
j_call: TRBJ1-3
v_call: TRBV2
d_call: NA
cdr3_nt: TGTGCCAGCAGTTCAGCGCGCTCTGGAAACACCATATATTTT
cdr3_aa: CASSSARSGNTIYF

clone_size: once
j_call: TRBJ2-3
v_call: TRBV29-1
d_call: NA
cdr3_nt: TGCAGCGTTGAGGGGGCCGCAGATACGCAGTATTTT
cdr3_aa: CSVEGAADTQYF

clone_size: NA
j_call: TRBJ1-1
v_call: TRBV11-2
d_call: NA
cdr3_nt: TGTGCCAGCAGCTTGTCTCGGGGGTATGGTATCACTGAAGCTTTCTTT
cdr3_aa: CASSLSRGYGITEAFF